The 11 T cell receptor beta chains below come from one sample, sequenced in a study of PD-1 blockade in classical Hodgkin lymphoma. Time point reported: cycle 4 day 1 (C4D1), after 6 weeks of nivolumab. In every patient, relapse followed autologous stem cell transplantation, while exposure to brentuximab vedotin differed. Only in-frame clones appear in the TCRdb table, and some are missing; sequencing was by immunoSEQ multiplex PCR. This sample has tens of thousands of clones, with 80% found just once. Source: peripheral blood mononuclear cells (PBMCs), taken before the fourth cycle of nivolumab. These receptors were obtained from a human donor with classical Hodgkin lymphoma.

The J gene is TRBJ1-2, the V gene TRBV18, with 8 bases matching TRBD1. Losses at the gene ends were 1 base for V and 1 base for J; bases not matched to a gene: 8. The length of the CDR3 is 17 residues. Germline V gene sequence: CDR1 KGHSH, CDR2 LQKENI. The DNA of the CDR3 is TGTGCCAGCTCACCACAGACAGGGGCGGACAGTAACTATGGCTACACCTTC. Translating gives CASSPQTGADSNYGYTF.

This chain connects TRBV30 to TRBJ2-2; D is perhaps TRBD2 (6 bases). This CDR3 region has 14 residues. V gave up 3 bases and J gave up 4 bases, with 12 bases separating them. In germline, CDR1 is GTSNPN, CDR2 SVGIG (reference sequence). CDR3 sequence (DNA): TGTGCCTGGAGGGGGGACTCAAGCACCGGGGAGCTGTTTTTT. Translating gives CAWRGDSSTGELFF.

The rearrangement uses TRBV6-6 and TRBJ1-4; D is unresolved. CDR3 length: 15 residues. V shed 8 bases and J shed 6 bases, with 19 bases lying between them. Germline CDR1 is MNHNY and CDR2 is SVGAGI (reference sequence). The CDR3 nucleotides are TGTGCCAGCCAAATCGGGATCATTATATATGAAAAACTGTTTTTT. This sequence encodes CASQIGIIIYEKLFF.

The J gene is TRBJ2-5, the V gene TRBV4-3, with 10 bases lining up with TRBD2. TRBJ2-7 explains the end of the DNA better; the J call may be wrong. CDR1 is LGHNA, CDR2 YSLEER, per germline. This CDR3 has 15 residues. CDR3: CASSQEAGGSYEQYF. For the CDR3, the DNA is TGCGCCAGCAGCCAAGAAGCGGGGGGGTCCTACGAGCAGTACTTC.

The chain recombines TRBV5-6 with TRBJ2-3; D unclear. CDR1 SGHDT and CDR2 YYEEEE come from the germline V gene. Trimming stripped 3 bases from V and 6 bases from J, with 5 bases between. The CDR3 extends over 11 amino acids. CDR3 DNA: TGTGCCAGCAGCTCCGGGGATACGCAGTATTTT. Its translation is CASSSGDTQYF.

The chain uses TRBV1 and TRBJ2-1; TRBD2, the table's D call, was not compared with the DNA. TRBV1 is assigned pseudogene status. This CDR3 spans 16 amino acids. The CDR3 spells CTSSQDRGPKDNEQFF. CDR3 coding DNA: TGCACCAGCAGCCAAGATCGCGGTCCCAAAGACAATGAGCAGTTCTTC.

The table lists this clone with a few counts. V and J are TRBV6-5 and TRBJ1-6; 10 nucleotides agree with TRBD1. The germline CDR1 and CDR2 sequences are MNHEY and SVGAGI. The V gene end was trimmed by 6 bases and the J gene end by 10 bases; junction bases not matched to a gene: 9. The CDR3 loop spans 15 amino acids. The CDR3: CASRPSGTGASPLHF. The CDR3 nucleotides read TGTGCCAGCAGGCCATCTGGGACAGGGGCCTCACCCCTCCACTTT.

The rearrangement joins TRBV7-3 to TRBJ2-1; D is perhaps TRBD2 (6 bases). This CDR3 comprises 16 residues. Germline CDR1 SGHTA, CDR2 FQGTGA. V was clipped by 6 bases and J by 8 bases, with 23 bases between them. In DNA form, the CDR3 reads TGTGCCAGCAGTCCCGGCGGGACTCCCGGTCAGGATGAGCAGTTCTTC. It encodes CASSPGGTPGQDEQFF.

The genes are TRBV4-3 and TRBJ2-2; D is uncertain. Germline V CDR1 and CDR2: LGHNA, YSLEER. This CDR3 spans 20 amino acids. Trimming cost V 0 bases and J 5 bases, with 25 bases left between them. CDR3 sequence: CASSQDPGPGGYEKTGELFF. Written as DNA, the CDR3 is TGCGCCAGCAGCCAAGACCCCGGACCCGGCGGTTACGAAAAGACCGGGGAGCTGTTTTTT.

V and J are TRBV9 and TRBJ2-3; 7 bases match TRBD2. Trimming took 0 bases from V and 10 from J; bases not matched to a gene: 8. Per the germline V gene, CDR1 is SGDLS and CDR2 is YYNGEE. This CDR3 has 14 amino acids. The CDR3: CASSVDSGGGAQYF. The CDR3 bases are TGTGCCAGCAGCGTAGACTCTGGCGGGGGAGCGCAGTATTTT.

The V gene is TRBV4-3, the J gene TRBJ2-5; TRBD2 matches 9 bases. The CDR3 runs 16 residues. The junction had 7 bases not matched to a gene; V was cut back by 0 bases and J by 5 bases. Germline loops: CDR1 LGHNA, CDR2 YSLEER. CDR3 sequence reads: CASSQDSGGKDETQYF. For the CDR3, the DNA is TGCGCCAGCAGCCAAGATAGCGGGGGAAAGGACGAGACCCAGTACTTC.